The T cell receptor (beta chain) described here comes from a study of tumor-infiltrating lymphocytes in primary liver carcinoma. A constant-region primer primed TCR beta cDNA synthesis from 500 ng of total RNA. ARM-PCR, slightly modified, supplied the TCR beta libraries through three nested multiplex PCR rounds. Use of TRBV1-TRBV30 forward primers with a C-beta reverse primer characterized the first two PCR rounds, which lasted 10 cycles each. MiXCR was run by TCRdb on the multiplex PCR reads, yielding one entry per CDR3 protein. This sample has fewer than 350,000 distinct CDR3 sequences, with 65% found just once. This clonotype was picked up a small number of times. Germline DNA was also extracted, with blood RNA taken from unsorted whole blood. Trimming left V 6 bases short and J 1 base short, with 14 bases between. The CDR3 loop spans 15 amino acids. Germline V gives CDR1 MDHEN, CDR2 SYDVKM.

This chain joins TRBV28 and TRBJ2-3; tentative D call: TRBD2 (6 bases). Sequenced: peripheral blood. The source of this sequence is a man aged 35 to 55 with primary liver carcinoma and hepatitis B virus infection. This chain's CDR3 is CASSAGGLGTDTQYF. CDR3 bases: TGTGCCAGCAGCGCAGGAGGGCTGGGCACAGATACGCAGTATTTT.